The rows below give T cell receptor beta chains drawn from one sample of a study of CD8+ T cells in alopecia areata. The assay was immunoSEQ multiplex PCR, and TCRdb's table has in-frame clones only and misses some. The sample carries about 250,000 clones, 45% to 70% recorded once. The sample was CD4+ T cells sorted from blood, taken between weeks 51 and 54, from a patient treated with tofacitinib. These receptors all come from a human donor with alopecia areata. CDR3s include the opening cysteine and the closing phenylalanine or tryptophan. Fields, in order: J gene, V gene, CDR3 protein.

j_call: TRBJ2-7; v_call: TRBV29-1; cdr3_aa: CSVVRRVGSSYEQYF
j_call: TRBJ1-5; v_call: TRBV4-1; cdr3_aa: CASSQVGQNQPQHF
j_call: TRBJ2-3; v_call: TRBV29-1; cdr3_aa: CSVEEGQAADTQYF
j_call: TRBJ2-1; v_call: TRBV5-4; cdr3_aa: CASSLAKMASYNEQFF
j_call: TRBJ2-5; v_call: TRBV6-1; cdr3_aa: CASSAGPGRETQYF
j_call: TRBJ2-5; v_call: TRBV27; cdr3_aa: CASSYSGGGETQYF
j_call: TRBJ2-1; v_call: TRBV5-1; cdr3_aa: CASSLIPGLSNEQFF
j_call: TRBJ2-2; v_call: TRBV29-1; cdr3_aa: CSVVGGTGRITGELFF
j_call: TRBJ1-6; v_call: TRBV27; cdr3_aa: CASSLSGGQGIYSPLHF
j_call: TRBJ1-4; v_call: TRBV27; cdr3_aa: CASRKDWATNEKLFF
j_call: TRBJ2-3; v_call: TRBV5-4; cdr3_aa: CASSAWTVGDTQYF
j_call: TRBJ2-3; v_call: TRBV7-9; cdr3_aa: CASSLANSYTDTQYF
j_call: TRBJ1-1; v_call: TRBV4-1; cdr3_aa: CASSQGREAFF
j_call: TRBJ2-3; v_call: TRBV2; cdr3_aa: CATQLLGTGTDTQYF
j_call: TRBJ2-2; v_call: TRBV19; cdr3_aa: CASSPQDTGELFF
j_call: TRBJ2-7; v_call: TRBV7-2; cdr3_aa: CASSLGIGERSYEQYF
j_call: TRBJ2-7; v_call: TRBV18; cdr3_aa: CASSLPGLSYEQYF
j_call: TRBJ2-1; v_call: TRBV7-3; cdr3_aa: CASSATGPPSNNEQFF
j_call: TRBJ2-3; v_call: TRBV7-6; cdr3_aa: CASSLGGANTDTQYF
j_call: TRBJ2-7; v_call: TRBV2; cdr3_aa: CASSADVSSYEQYF
j_call: TRBJ1-5; v_call: TRBV4-2; cdr3_aa: CASSQEWDQPQHF
j_call: TRBJ2-2; v_call: TRBV4-2; cdr3_aa: CASSQGGQGTYANTGELFF
j_call: TRBJ1-5; v_call: TRBV5-1; cdr3_aa: CASSPTGIGQPQHF
j_call: TRBJ2-1; v_call: TRBV5-1; cdr3_aa: CASSAQGTGYNEQFF
j_call: TRBJ1-5; v_call: TRBV23-1; cdr3_aa: CASSQSMPVPRPQHF
j_call: TRBJ1-5; v_call: TRBV2; cdr3_aa: CASTQGQGIQPQHF
j_call: TRBJ1-2; v_call: TRBV30; cdr3_aa: CAGPGGNGYTF
j_call: TRBJ2-3; v_call: TRBV7-2; cdr3_aa: CASSRDRSGGTQYF
j_call: TRBJ2-4; v_call: TRBV7-9; cdr3_aa: CASSLGEDIQYF
j_call: TRBJ1-5; v_call: TRBV29-1; cdr3_aa: CSAQESRGVGPQHF
j_call: TRBJ1-2; v_call: TRBV10-3; cdr3_aa: CATQGNYGYTF
j_call: TRBJ2-7; v_call: TRBV30; cdr3_aa: CAWTGSYEQYF
j_call: TRBJ2-5; v_call: TRBV29-1; cdr3_aa: CSVGASGGLWGETQYF
j_call: TRBJ1-5; v_call: TRBV10-3; cdr3_aa: CAISEGTYNQPQHF
j_call: TRBJ1-1; v_call: TRBV5-4; cdr3_aa: CASSFTGEAFF
j_call: TRBJ1-1; v_call: TRBV27; cdr3_aa: CASSFGRGAPTEAFF
j_call: TRBJ2-7; v_call: TRBV6-5; cdr3_aa: CASSNGRDIKYF
j_call: TRBJ2-5; v_call: TRBV29-1; cdr3_aa: CSVKQVLRETQYF
j_call: TRBJ2-3; v_call: TRBV30; cdr3_aa: CAFLTPASTDTQYF
j_call: TRBJ2-7; v_call: TRBV9; cdr3_aa: CASWESGGGSYEQYF
j_call: TRBJ2-2; v_call: TRBV30; cdr3_aa: CAAVSGELFF
j_call: TRBJ1-1; v_call: TRBV9; cdr3_aa: CASSVEGNTEAFF
j_call: TRBJ1-1; v_call: TRBV30; cdr3_aa: CAWSDDSANTEAFF
j_call: TRBJ1-1; v_call: TRBV30; cdr3_aa: CAWNINRGGGAFF
j_call: TRBJ1-1; v_call: TRBV29-1; cdr3_aa: CSVLDREGVYTEAFF
j_call: TRBJ2-3; v_call: TRBV7-2; cdr3_aa: CASSPSPATGRTDTQYF
j_call: TRBJ2-3; v_call: TRBV4-3; cdr3_aa: CASSHRVAGGLADTQYF
j_call: TRBJ1-6; v_call: TRBV5-1; cdr3_aa: CASSFPGGNSPLHF
j_call: TRBJ1-6; v_call: TRBV7-8; cdr3_aa: CASSPLQNSPLHF
j_call: TRBJ1-2; v_call: TRBV30; cdr3_aa: CAWRVGQNYGYTF
j_call: TRBJ1-5; v_call: TRBV29-1; cdr3_aa: CSVTQGGNQPQHF
j_call: TRBJ1-1; v_call: TRBV30; cdr3_aa: CAWSGLRNTEAFF
j_call: TRBJ1-5; v_call: TRBV29-1; cdr3_aa: CSVWTGRNQPQHF